The present T cell receptor beta chain was sequenced within a study of blood T cell repertoires in COVID-19. In the study overall: Acute and convalescent COVID-19 samples came from the United States, Italy and Spain. In each case, the material was cDNA or gDNA derived from T cells, B-cell-depleted T cells, or PBMCs.

V dropped 4 bases and J dropped 6; count of bases not matched to a gene: 8. Germline CDR1 SNHLY, CDR2 FYNNEI. This CDR3 region has 14 residues. Authors' data handling: How many nucleated cells were present was estimated from reference gene primer amplification. Clones were read by immunoSEQ multiplex PCR, and TCRdb kept only the in-frame ones, dropping some. The DNA gave D and trimming, while V, J and clone size come from that table. Of approximately 290,000 clones detected, about 85% appear once; the ten largest clones hold 0.75% to 0.95%. Followed longitudinally, the Seattle patients had been enrolled during active infection.

The chain links TRBV2 to TRBJ2-5, with 7 bases fitting TRBD2. This clonotype was obtained from a human donor with COVID-19, enrolled during active disease. The donor label of this sample is uncertain. Material: peripheral blood. The CDR3 DNA follows: TGTGCCAGCAGTGCCTCTGGCGGGAGAAAGACCCAGTACTTC. Protein sequence: CASSASGGRKTQYF.